Below are 26 T cell receptor beta chains sequenced from a single sample in a study of graft-versus-host responses after intestinal transplantation. Which antigens these TCRs recognize remains unknown. Produced via immunoSEQ multiplex PCR; TCRdb's table is partial and in-frame only. The sample comprises tens of thousands of clones, 90% to 95% of which are singletons, and approximately 0.54% rests with the top ten. The material was unstimulated CD8+ T cells sorted from spleen or lymph node cells, obtained before intestinal transplant. These receptors originate from a human donor who received an intestinal transplant.

The chain uses TRBV19 and TRBJ2-7; D may be TRBD1 (6 bases). V lost 5 bases, J lost 3 bases, and 14 bases lay in between. CDR1 LNHDA and CDR2 SQIVND come from the germline V gene (reference sequence). This CDR3 has 14 amino acids. The DNA of the CDR3 is TGTGCCAGTAGTCCAGGCAGGGGACGCTACGAGCAGTACTTC. It specifies CASSPGRGRYEQYF.

This chain links TRBV10-1 with TRBJ2-1; 11 nucleotides agree with TRBD1. The germline V gene encodes CDR1 WNHNN and CDR2 SYGVQD (reference sequence). The CDR3 runs to 13 residues. J gave up 6 bases and V 8 bases, and 3 bases lay outside the gene matches. In DNA, the CDR3 is TGCGCCAGCGGACAGGGGGCCGGCAATGAGCAGTTCTTC. It specifies CASGQGAGNEQFF.

The chain is built from TRBV9 and TRBJ2-1; possibly TRBD1 for D (8 bases). Germline loops: CDR1 SGDLS, CDR2 YYNGEE. Trimming left V 3 bases short and J 0 bases short, with 13 bases between. The CDR3 is 16 amino acids. The CDR3 spells CASSANRGGSYNEQFF. DNA for the CDR3: TGTGCCAGCAGCGCGAACAGGGGGGGCTCCTACAATGAGCAGTTCTTC.

The sample holds a few counts of this clone. V usage is TRBV4-3 and J usage is TRBJ2-2; D may be TRBD2 (5 bases). The germline gives CDR1 LGHNA, CDR2 YSLEER. The CDR3 totals 13 residues. V lost 0 bases, J lost 7 bases, and 6 bases lay in between. CDR3 amino acids: CASSQEAGGELFF. DNA for the CDR3: TGCGCCAGCAGCCAAGAGGCGGGCGGGGAGCTGTTTTTT.

The chain uses TRBV11-2 and TRBJ2-7; a possible D gene is TRBD2 (6 bases). The CDR3 is made up of 14 amino acids. Between the trimmed V and J ends, which lost 4 bases and 2 bases, there was a span of 12 bases. Looked up from germline, CDR1 is SGHAT and CDR2 is FQNNGV. The CDR3 DNA reads as TGTGCCAGCAGCTCTCGCGGGGCCACCTACGAGCAGTACTTC. This sequence encodes CASSSRGATYEQYF.

The chain recombines TRBV18 with TRBJ1-1, with no clear D. The germline gives CDR1 KGHSH, CDR2 LQKENI. V dropped 6 bases and J dropped 7 bases, with 12 bases sitting between them. This CDR3 region has 12 residues. The CDR3 spells CASSDGAVEAFF. The CDR3 nucleotides read TGTGCCAGCTCTGACGGAGCAGTTGAAGCTTTCTTT.

With respect to this clone: A read error may produce the germline difference seen at one junction end. The chain uses TRBV7-9 and TRBJ2-1; weak D call: TRBD2 (5 bases). CDR3 size: 15 residues. Germline CDR1 reads SEHNR; CDR2 reads FQNEAQ (reference sequence). In DNA, the CDR3 is TGTGCCAGCAGCCCCCAGCGGTCCTCCCACAATGAGCAGTTCTTC. The encoded protein is CASSPQRSSHNEQFF.

CDR3 bases: TGTGCCAGCGCGGAGTGGAGGGGGCAATCGGAGACCCAGTACTTC. It codes for CASAEWRGQSETQYF. The V gene is TRBV5-5, the J gene TRBJ2-5; D possibly corresponds to TRBD1 (7 bases). The CDR3 consists of 15 residues. The V and J ends lost 7 bases and 5 bases respectively, with 21 bases between them. CDR1 is SGHKS, CDR2 YYEKEE, per germline (reference sequence).

This sequence joins TRBV6-5 and TRBJ2-1; 9 bases agree with TRBD2. This CDR3 is 16 amino acids long. Germline trimming cut 0 bases from V and 4 bases from J; bases unmatched to any gene: 4. Germline lookup yields CDR1 MNHEY and CDR2 SVGAGI. This chain's CDR3 is CASSYSAGGAYNEQFF. CDR3 nucleotide sequence: TGTGCCAGCAGTTACTCCGCGGGGGGGGCATACAATGAGCAGTTCTTC.

The chain links TRBV6-5 to TRBJ2-2, with 7 bases lining up with TRBD2. V lost 6 bases and J lost 0; bases outside the gene matches: 1. The CDR3 runs to 14 residues. Looked up from germline, CDR1 is MNHEY and CDR2 is SVGAGI. The CDR3 is CASSTSANTGELFF. For the CDR3, the DNA is TGTGCCAGCAGCACTAGCGCGAACACCGGGGAGCTGTTTTTT.

There are a few counts of this clone. V gene TRBV29-1 combines with J gene TRBJ1-2, with D possibly matching TRBD1 (5 bases). Trimming removed 3 bases at V and 1 base at J, with 9 bases between. This CDR3 spans 13 amino acids. Germline V gives CDR1 SQVTM, CDR2 ANQGSEA. The CDR3 spells CSVDVQGNYGYTF. Here the CDR3 DNA reads TGCAGCGTTGATGTCCAGGGTAACTATGGCTACACCTTC. Complete variable domain (other parts from reference TRBV29-1 and TRBJ1-2): SAVISQKPSRDICQRGTSLTIQCQVDSQVTMMFWYRQQPGQSLTLIATANQGSEATYESGFVIDKFPISRPNLTFSTLTVSNMSPEDSSIYLCSVDVQGNYGYTFGSGTRLTVV.

The table lists this clone with a count of one. The chain has TRBV4-1 and TRBJ1-2; D is uncertain. The germline V gene has CDR1 MGHRA and CDR2 YSYEKL. The CDR3 has 13 residues. V was cut by 0 bases and J by 7 bases, with 9 bases left in between. Written as DNA, the CDR3 is TGCGCCAGCAGCCAAGATGTTGGCGGTGGCTACACCTTC. Translation gives CASSQDVGGGYTF.

This sequence joins TRBV7-9 and TRBJ2-5; 9 bases map to TRBD2. CDR1 is SEHNR, CDR2 FQNEAQ, per germline (reference sequence). The junction had 4 bases not matched to a gene; V was cut back by 4 bases and J by 4 bases. This CDR3 has 14 residues. In DNA form, the CDR3 reads TGTGCCAGCAGCTCCTTACTAGCGGGAGAGACCCAGTACTTC. Its protein is CASSSLLAGETQYF.

The V gene is TRBV10-1, the J gene TRBJ2-1, with 8 positions matching TRBD1. Per the germline V gene, CDR1 is WNHNN and CDR2 is SYGVQD (reference sequence). Germline trimming cut 3 bases from V and 1 base from J; bases unmatched to any gene: 11. The CDR3 contains 18 residues. CDR3 in amino acids: CASSDPGTGKGSYNEQFF. The DNA of the CDR3 is TGCGCCAGCAGTGATCCCGGGACAGGAAAGGGGTCCTACAATGAGCAGTTCTTC.

The J gene is TRBJ2-7, the V gene TRBV27; the D is unclear. The V gene's germline CDR1 is MNHEY and CDR2 SMNVEV (reference sequence). The length of the CDR3 is 13 residues. V lost 5 bases, J lost 2 bases, and 10 bases lay in between. This CDR3 reads CASSPDTAYEQYF. CDR3 in DNA: TGTGCCAGCAGTCCCGACACCGCCTACGAGCAGTACTTC.

The chain carries TRBV4-1 and TRBJ1-3, with 9 bases lining up with TRBD1. Germline CDR1 and CDR2: MGHRA and YSYEKL. The CDR3 is 15 residues long. Trimming removed 6 bases from V and 4 bases from J; junction bases left unmatched: 7. In DNA form, the CDR3 reads TGCGCCAGCAGTCCCGACAGGGGGAGCGGAAACACCATATATTTT. It is translated as CASSPDRGSGNTIYF.

This clone occurred a few times. In DNA, the CDR3 is TGTGCCAGCAGCTTAACCCGGACGGGAATCTATGGCTACACCTTC. It codes for CASSLTRTGIYGYTF. The chain recombines TRBV7-9 with TRBJ1-2; D is unclear. The CDR3 is made up of 15 amino acids. The V and J ends lost 2 bases and 4 bases respectively, with 14 bases between them. The germline V gene has CDR1 SEHNR and CDR2 FQNEAQ (reference sequence).

This chain joins TRBV9 and TRBJ2-3, with 8 bases lining up with TRBD2. V lost 4 bases, J lost 0 bases, and 10 bases stayed unmatched. Looked up from germline, CDR1 is SGDLS and CDR2 is YYNGEE. The CDR3 is made up of 17 amino acids. This CDR3 reads CASSPRAGGASTDTQYF. Here the CDR3 DNA reads TGTGCCAGCAGCCCCCGGGCGGGAGGAGCTAGCACAGATACGCAGTATTTT.

The V call is TRBV29-1, the J call TRBJ1-2; 7 positions match TRBD1. V was pared by 4 bases and J by 3 bases, with 5 bases of the junction left unmatched. From germline, CDR1 is SQVTM and CDR2 ANQGSEA. The CDR3 has 13 residues. CDR3 region: CSVATGLDYGYTF. DNA for the CDR3: TGCAGCGTTGCGACAGGGCTTGACTATGGCTACACCTTC. The whole variable domain, filled in from reference TRBV29-1 and TRBJ1-2, reads SAVISQKPSRDICQRGTSLTIQCQVDSQVTMMFWYRQQPGQSLTLIATANQGSEATYESGFVIDKFPISRPNLTFSTLTVSNMSPEDSSIYLCSVATGLDYGYTFGSGTRLTVV.

The chain joins TRBV27 to TRBJ2-7; possibly TRBD1 for D (5 bases). The CDR3 sequence is 14 residues long. V gave up 2 bases and J gave up 6 bases, with 14 bases separating them. Germline V gene data show CDR1 as MNHEY and CDR2 as SMNVEV (reference sequence). The CDR3 DNA reads as TGTGCCAGCAGTTTACAATCAGGGATTAGCGAGCAGTACTTC. Translation: CASSLQSGISEQYF.

V is TRBV4-3 and J is TRBJ2-2; D gene uncertain. Germline-derived CDR1 and CDR2 are LGHNA and YSLEER. With 0 bases removed from V and 5 bases from J, the gap between germline ends came to 10 bases. CDR3 size: 15 residues. The CDR3 bases are TGCGCCAGCAGCCAAGAGAGGTCGTGGACCGGGGAGCTGTTTTTT. Protein: CASSQERSWTGELFF.

This chain joins TRBV2 and TRBJ2-1; tentatively, D is TRBD1 (6 bases). Germline loops: CDR1 SNHLY, CDR2 FYNNEI. With 3 bases removed from V and 7 bases from J, the gap between germline ends came to 22 bases. This CDR3 is 17 amino acids long. The CDR3 loop is CASSEWTRQAGENEQFF. The CDR3 DNA reads as TGTGCCAGCAGTGAGTGGACACGACAGGCTGGGGAGAATGAGCAGTTCTTC.

This clone was seen more than once but under ten times. The chain links TRBV6-6 to TRBJ2-7; maybe TRBD2 (5 bases). The V gene lost 5 bases and the J gene lost 3 bases, with 8 bases spanning the gap. CDR1 is MNHNY and CDR2 is SVGAGI in the germline V gene (reference sequence). The CDR3 extends over 12 amino acids. DNA for the CDR3: TGTGCCAGCAGTCACGGGGACTACGAGCAGTACTTC. Residues: CASSHGDYEQYF.

This sequence joins TRBV12-5 and TRBJ2-5; 7 bases match TRBD2. The CDR3 covers 13 residues. With 7 bases clipped from V and 4 bases from J, the junction kept 6 bases outside the gene matches. Per germline, CDR1 LGHNT and CDR2 FRNRAP. This chain's CDR3 is CASASPGGETQYF. In DNA form, the CDR3 reads TGTGCTAGTGCCTCGCCGGGGGGAGAGACCCAGTACTTC.

V usage is TRBV5-6 and J usage is TRBJ2-5; weak D call: TRBD2 (6 bases). The length of the CDR3 is 14 residues. CDR1 and CDR2 (germline): SGHDT, YYEEEE. The V gene lost 5 bases and the J gene lost 4 bases, with 15 bases spanning the gap. The CDR3: CASSIRAGIETQYF. In DNA, the CDR3 is TGTGCCAGCAGTATCAGGGCGGGAATAGAGACCCAGTACTTC.

The V call is TRBV5-1, the J call TRBJ1-2, with 7 positions matching TRBD1. Germline lookup yields CDR1 SGHRS and CDR2 YFSETQ. CDR3 length: 17 residues. Trimming at V came to 0 bases and at J to 2 bases, leaving 10 bases not matched to a gene. The CDR3 is CASSLVIPGTDNYGYTF. CDR3 in DNA: TGCGCCAGCAGCTTGGTAATCCCCGGGACAGACAACTATGGCTACACCTTC.